One and the same sample provided the 2 T cell receptor beta chains below, sequenced in a study. In TCRdb, the 5' RACE reads were re-called with MiXCR into one record per CDR3 protein. The sample contains about 40,000 distinct CDR3 sequences, approximately 17% of which appear only once. The sample comprised naive CD4+ T cells sorted from a lymph node. The sample's subset: naive CD4+ T cells, CD4+CD45RA+CD25-. These TCRs come from a female donor with breast cancer.

The chain uses TRBV6-2 or TRBV6-3 and TRBJ2-3; D uncertain. Trimming stripped 6 bases from V and 0 bases from J, with 10 bases between. CDR1 and CDR2 from the germline V gene are MNHEY and SVGEGT. CDR3 length: 14 amino acids. This CDR3 reads CASSDPPSTDTQYF. The DNA of the CDR3 is TGTGCCAGCAGCGATCCTCCTAGCACAGATACGCAGTATTTT.

This clonotype was seen a few times. The chain carries TRBV7-9 and TRBJ1-1; TRBD1 agrees at 9 bases. The CDR3 sequence is 15 residues long. The trim removed 5 bases at V and 0 bases at J, leaving 4 bases unmatched. CDR1 is SEHNR, CDR2 FQNEAQ, per germline (reference sequence). The CDR3 sequence: CASSPRTGVNTEAFF. CDR3 DNA sequence: TGTGCCAGCAGCCCGCGGACAGGGGTGAACACTGAAGCTTTCTTT. The full variable domain, its missing parts supplied by reference TRBV7-9 and TRBJ1-1, is DTGVSQNPRHKITKRGQNVTFRCDPISEHNRLYWYRQTLGQGPEFLTYFQNEAQLEKSRLLSDRFSAERPKGSFSTLEIQRTEQGDSAMYLCASSPRTGVNTEAFFGQGTRLTVV.